This is a list of T cell receptor beta chains from one sample in a study of CD8 T cells in ankylosing spondylitis. TCRdb ran MiXCR on the 5' RACE reads and lists one entry per CDR3 protein. In the table there are roughly 440,000 distinct CDR3 sequences, more than 15% of which are singletons. The source material was blood, either unsorted or a sorted T cell fraction (not recorded which). Receptor source: a male donor with ankylosing spondylitis. The CDR3 runs from the conserved cysteine through the conserved F or W. D genes are given only for firm matches. A row's size may be missing; if present it is once, few, many or a size class.

clone size: NA
D gene: TRBD1
V gene: TRBV12-3/TRBV12-4
J gene: TRBJ1-2
CDR3 DNA: TGTGCCAGTGGGGGGGGGACAGGGCATTATGGCTACACCTTC
CDR3 protein: CASGGGTGHYGYTF

clone size: few
D gene: NA
V gene: TRBV7-3
J gene: TRBJ2-2
CDR3 DNA: TGTGCCAGCAGCTTAAATCGGGGGTATGGTTCCCCCGGGGAGCTGTTTTTT
CDR3 protein: CASSLNRGYGSPGELFF

clone size: many
D gene: NA
V gene: TRBV12-3/TRBV12-4
J gene: TRBJ2-7
CDR3 DNA: TGTGCCAGCAGTTTAGAGAGCAGGGTTGACGAGCAGTACTTC
CDR3 protein: CASSLESRVDEQYF

clone size: few
D gene: TRBD1
V gene: TRBV12-3/TRBV12-4
J gene: TRBJ1-5
CDR3 DNA: TGTGCCAGCAGGGAAACCGGGACAGGGAATCAGCCCCAGCATTTT
CDR3 protein: CASRETGTGNQPQHF

clone size: few
D gene: NA
V gene: TRBV20-1
J gene: TRBJ2-1
CDR3 DNA: TGCAGTGCTAGACGTCGAGGGGACCTCGATGAGCAGTTCTTC
CDR3 protein: CSARRRGDLDEQFF

clone size: few
D gene: TRBD2
V gene: TRBV6-1
J gene: TRBJ2-1
CDR3 DNA: TGTGCCAGCAGCCGCAAACTAGCGGGAGAGTATGAGCAGTTCTTC
CDR3 protein: CASSRKLAGEYEQFF

clone size: few
D gene: NA
V gene: TRBV7-6
J gene: TRBJ2-5
CDR3 DNA: TGTGCCAGCAGCTCGGCGGCCCACAGAAAGGGAGAGACCCAGTACTTC
CDR3 protein: CASSSAAHRKGETQYF

clone size: NA
D gene: TRBD2
V gene: TRBV7-9
J gene: TRBJ2-3
CDR3 DNA: TGTGCCAGCAGCTTAAGAGCGGGACCCACAGATACGCAGTATTTT
CDR3 protein: CASSLRAGPTDTQYF

clone size: NA
D gene: NA
V gene: TRBV7-2
J gene: TRBJ2-7
CDR3 DNA: TGTGCCAGCAGCTTAGCGGGAGGCCGGAGCTCCTACGAGCAGTACTTC
CDR3 protein: CASSLAGGRSSYEQYF

clone size: once
D gene: TRBD1
V gene: TRBV7-2
J gene: TRBJ2-7
CDR3 DNA: TGTGCCAGCAGCTCCTCGACAGGGCGATACGAGCAGTACTTC
CDR3 protein: CASSSSTGRYEQYF

clone size: NA
D gene: TRBD1
V gene: TRBV10-3
J gene: TRBJ1-4
CDR3 DNA: TGTGCCATCAGTGAGCCGGACAGGGGGAAACTGTTTTTT
CDR3 protein: CAISEPDRGKLFF

clone size: few
D gene: NA
V gene: TRBV11-2
J gene: TRBJ1-5
CDR3 DNA: TGTGCCAGCAGCTTAGACCCGCCGGGTTTGGGCAATCAGCCCCAGCATTTT
CDR3 protein: CASSLDPPGLGNQPQHF

clone size: many
D gene: NA
V gene: TRBV5-1
J gene: TRBJ2-1
CDR3 DNA: TGCGCCAGCAGCTTAACCGGGTTGGGGATCAATGAGCAGTTCTTC
CDR3 protein: CASSLTGLGINEQFF

clone size: few
D gene: NA
V gene: TRBV20-1
J gene: TRBJ2-7
CDR3 DNA: TGCAGTGCTAGAGATTCCCAGGGGTCTGCTTTCGAGCAGTACTTC
CDR3 protein: CSARDSQGSAFEQYF